The rows below give T cell receptor beta chains drawn from one sample of a study of T cell changes during pregnancy in multiple sclerosis. The data were produced by immunoSEQ multiplex PCR, yet TCRdb's version contains in-frame clones alone and is incomplete. Of 65,000 to 85,000 clones in the sample, around 90% were seen once. Material: CD4+ T cells from peripheral blood mononuclear cells, obtained after pregnancy. Receptors were obtained from a female donor with multiple sclerosis, enrolled in a pregnancy study. The CDR3 runs from the conserved cysteine through the conserved F or W. Some rows have no size entry. The others give once, few or many, or a class for an expanded clone.

V	J	size	CDR3
TRBV5-1	TRBJ2-2	.	CASSFLPTGGSGELFF
TRBV5-1	TRBJ2-5	.	CASSQQGAQETQYF
TRBV25-1	TRBJ1-4	.	CASSEYGEGEKLFF
TRBV5-6	TRBJ1-5	.	CASSFGGGGTQHF
TRBV6-5	TRBJ1-2	.	CASSYGRGTGGGYTF
TRBV28	TRBJ1-1	.	CASRAPGTPMNTEAFF
TRBV2	TRBJ1-5	.	CASRGGGEPQHF
TRBV7-8	TRBJ2-2	once	CASRGGLVANTGELFF
TRBV7-6	TRBJ1-5	.	CASSLEGGGNQPQHF
TRBV28	TRBJ2-7	.	CASRQGAGEQYF
TRBV27	TRBJ1-2	.	CASSPSGEGGYTF
TRBV4-2	TRBJ2-1	.	CASSLTPTISWGGNEQFF
TRBV7-7	TRBJ2-3	.	CASSLAGLTDTQYF
TRBV19	TRBJ2-2	.	CASSTQQGSAGELFF
TRBV28	TRBJ1-4	.	CASSWPGQGDEKLFF
TRBV7-2	TRBJ2-6	.	CASLTGIGANVLTF
TRBV27	TRBJ2-2	.	CASSLSTGELFF
TRBV5-1	TRBJ2-7	.	CASSPSTSGGLDEQYF
TRBV6-5	TRBJ1-4	.	CASRGGWNEKLFF
TRBV30	TRBJ2-2	.	CAVPGNTGELFF
TRBV2	TRBJ2-1	.	CASQTASGRNNEQFF
TRBV2	TRBJ2-2	.	CASTRGLGGELFF
TRBV7-2	TRBJ1-5	.	CASSERDRGSIHQPQHF
TRBV5-6	TRBJ1-2	.	CASSLAGFSGYTF
TRBV15	TRBJ2-2	.	CATSTGGTTGELFF
TRBV27	TRBJ1-2	.	CASSLTYRDGYTF
TRBV28	TRBJ1-2	.	CASSSGGYGYTF